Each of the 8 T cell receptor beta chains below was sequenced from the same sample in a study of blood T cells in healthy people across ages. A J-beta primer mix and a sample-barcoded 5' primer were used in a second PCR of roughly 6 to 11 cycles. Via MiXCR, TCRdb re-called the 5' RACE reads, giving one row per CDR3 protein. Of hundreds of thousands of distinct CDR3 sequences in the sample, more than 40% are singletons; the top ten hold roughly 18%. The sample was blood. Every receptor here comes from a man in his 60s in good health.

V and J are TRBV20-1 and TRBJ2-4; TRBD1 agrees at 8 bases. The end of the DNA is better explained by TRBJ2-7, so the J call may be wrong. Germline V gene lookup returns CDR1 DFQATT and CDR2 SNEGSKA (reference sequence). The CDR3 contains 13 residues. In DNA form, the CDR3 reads TGCAGTGCTCAGCGGACAGGGTTATACGAGCAGTACTTC. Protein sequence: CSAQRTGLYEQYF.

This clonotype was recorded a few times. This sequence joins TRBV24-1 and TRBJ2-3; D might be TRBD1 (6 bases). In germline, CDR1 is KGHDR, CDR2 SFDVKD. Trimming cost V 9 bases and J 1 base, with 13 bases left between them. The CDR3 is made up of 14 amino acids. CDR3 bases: TGTGCCACCTCCCGGGACACCGGCACAGATACGCAGTATTTT. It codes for CATSRDTGTDTQYF.

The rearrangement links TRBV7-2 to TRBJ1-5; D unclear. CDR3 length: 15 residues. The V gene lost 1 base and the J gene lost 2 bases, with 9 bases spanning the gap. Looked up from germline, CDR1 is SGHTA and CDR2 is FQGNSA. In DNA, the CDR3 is TGTGCCAGCAGCTTAGGTGTCGAGCGCAATCAGCCCCAGCATTTT. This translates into CASSLGVERNQPQHF.

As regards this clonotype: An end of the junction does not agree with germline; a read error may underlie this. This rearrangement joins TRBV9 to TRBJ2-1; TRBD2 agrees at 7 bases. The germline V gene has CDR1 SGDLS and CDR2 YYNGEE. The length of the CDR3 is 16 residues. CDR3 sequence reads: CARSEGPGLTYNEQFF. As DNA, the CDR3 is TGTGCCAGAAGCGAGGGACCGGGACTAACCTACAATGAGCAGTTCTTC.

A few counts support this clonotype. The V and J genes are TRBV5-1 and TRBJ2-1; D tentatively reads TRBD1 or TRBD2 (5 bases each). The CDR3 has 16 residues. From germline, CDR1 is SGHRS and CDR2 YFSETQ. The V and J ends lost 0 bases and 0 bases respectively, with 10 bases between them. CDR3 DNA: TGCGCCAGCAGCTTGGGTGGGACGGGCTCCTACAATGAGCAGTTCTTC. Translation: CASSLGGTGSYNEQFF.

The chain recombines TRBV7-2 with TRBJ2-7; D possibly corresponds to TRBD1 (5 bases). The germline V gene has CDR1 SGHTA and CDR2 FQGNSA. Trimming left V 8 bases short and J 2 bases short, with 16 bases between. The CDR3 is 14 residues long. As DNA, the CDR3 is TGTGCCAGCGGAGTGACAATACAGGCCTACGAGCAGTACTTC. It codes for CASGVTIQAYEQYF.

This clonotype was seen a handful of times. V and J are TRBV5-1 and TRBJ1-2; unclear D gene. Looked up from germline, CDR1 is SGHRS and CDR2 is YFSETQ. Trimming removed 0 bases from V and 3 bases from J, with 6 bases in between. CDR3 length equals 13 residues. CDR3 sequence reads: CASSLAPDYGYTF. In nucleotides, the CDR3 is TGCGCCAGCAGCTTGGCACCCGACTATGGCTACACCTTC.

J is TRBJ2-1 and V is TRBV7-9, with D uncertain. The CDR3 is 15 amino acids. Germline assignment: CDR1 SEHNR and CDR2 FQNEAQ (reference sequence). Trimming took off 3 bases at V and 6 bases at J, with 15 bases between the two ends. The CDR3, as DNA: TGTGCCAGCAGCTTTAGGACCGGCGTCGGCAATGAGCAGTTCTTC. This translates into CASSFRTGVGNEQFF.